Each of the 2 T cell receptor beta chains below was sequenced from the same sample in a study of Graves' ophthalmopathy and Graves' hyperthyroidism. The study amplified TCR beta CDR3 regions using RNA transcripts. The first-round RT-PCR employed HTBI primers together with the Qiagen OneStep RT-PCR kit. A multiplex PCR was then performed as the second round. Via MiXCR, TCRdb re-called the multiplex PCR reads, giving one row per CDR3 protein. The data hold 560,000 or so distinct CDR3 sequences, with about 35% observed a single time. The specimen was peripheral blood or thyroid tissue (not recorded which). Receptor source: an adult man with Graves' hyperthyroidism.

This clonotype has at least ten counts. The gene calls are TRBV3-1 and TRBJ2-5; no clear D gene. The germline V gene has CDR1 LGHDT and CDR2 YNNKEL (reference sequence). The CDR3 is made up of 13 amino acids. V was cut by 4 bases and J by 5 bases, with 11 bases left in between. The CDR3 reads CASSPGPSETQYF. Written as DNA, the CDR3 is TGTGCCAGCAGCCCAGGTCCGAGCGAGACCCAGTACTTC.

The chain is built from TRBV4-2 and TRBJ2-3, with a weak D call TRBD1 (6 bases). The CDR3 extends over 14 amino acids. Germline CDR1 reads LGHNA; CDR2 reads YNFKEQ. Trimming took 6 bases from V and 4 from J, leaving 14 bases between them. CDR3: CASRSGTTSDTQYF. The CDR3 DNA reads TGTGCCAGCAGAAGTGGGACAACATCAGATACGCAGTATTTT.